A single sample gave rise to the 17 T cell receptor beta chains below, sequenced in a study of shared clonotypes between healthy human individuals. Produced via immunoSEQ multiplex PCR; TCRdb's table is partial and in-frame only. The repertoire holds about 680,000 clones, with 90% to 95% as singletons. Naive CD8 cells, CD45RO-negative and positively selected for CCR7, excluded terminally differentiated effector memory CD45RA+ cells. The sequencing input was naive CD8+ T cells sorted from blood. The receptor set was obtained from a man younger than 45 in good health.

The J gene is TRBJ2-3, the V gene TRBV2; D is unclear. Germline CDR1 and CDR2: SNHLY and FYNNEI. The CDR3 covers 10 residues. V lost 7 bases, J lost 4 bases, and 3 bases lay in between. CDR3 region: CASIADTQYF. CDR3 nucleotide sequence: TGTGCCAGCATAGCAGATACGCAGTATTTT.

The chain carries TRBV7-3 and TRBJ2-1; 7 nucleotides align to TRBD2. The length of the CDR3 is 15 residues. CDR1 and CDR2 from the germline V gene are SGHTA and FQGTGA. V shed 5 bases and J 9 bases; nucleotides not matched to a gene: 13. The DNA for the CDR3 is TGTGCCAGCAGCCCCCTTCCTAGCGGTTTAACTGAGCAGTTCTTC. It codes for CASSPLPSGLTEQFF.

The CDR3 is CASSAGTGATTEAFF. DNA for the CDR3: TGTGCCAGCAGTGCTGGGACAGGGGCCACCACTGAAGCTTTCTTT. The rearrangement uses TRBV2 and TRBJ1-1, with 10 bases lining up with TRBD1. Per germline, CDR1 SNHLY and CDR2 FYNNEI. Unmatched junction bases numbered 6, after V lost 4 bases and J lost 4 bases. The CDR3 length is 15 residues.

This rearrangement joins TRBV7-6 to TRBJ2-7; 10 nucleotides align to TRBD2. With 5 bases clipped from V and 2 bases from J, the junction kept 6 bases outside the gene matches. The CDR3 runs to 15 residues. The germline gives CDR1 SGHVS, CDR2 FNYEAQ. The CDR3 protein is CASSPILAGTYEQYF. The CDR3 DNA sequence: TGTGCCAGCAGCCCAATACTAGCGGGGACCTACGAGCAGTACTTC.

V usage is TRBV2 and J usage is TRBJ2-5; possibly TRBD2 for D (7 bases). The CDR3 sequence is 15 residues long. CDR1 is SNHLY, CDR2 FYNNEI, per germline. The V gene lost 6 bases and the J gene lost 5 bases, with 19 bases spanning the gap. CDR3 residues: CASRNEQGGEETQYF. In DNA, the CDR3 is TGTGCCAGCAGGAATGAACAGGGAGGGGAGGAGACCCAGTACTTC. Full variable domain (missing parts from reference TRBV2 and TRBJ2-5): EPEVTQTPSHQVTQMGQEVILRCVPISNHLYFYWYRQILGQKVEFLVSFYNNEISEKSEIFDDQFSVERPDGSNFTLKIRSTKLEDSAMYFCASRNEQGGEETQYFGPGTRLLVL.

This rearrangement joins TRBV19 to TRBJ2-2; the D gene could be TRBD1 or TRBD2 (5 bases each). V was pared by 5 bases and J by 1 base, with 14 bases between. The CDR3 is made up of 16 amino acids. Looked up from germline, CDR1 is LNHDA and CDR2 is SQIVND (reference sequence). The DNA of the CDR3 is TGTGCCAGTAGTTATTGGGAGACAGTGAACACCGGGGAGCTGTTTTTT. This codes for CASSYWETVNTGELFF. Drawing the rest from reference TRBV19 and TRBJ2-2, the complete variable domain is DGGITQSPKYLFRKEGQNVTLSCEQNLNHDAMYWYRQDPGQGLRLIYYSQIVNDFQKGDIAEGYSVSREKKESFPLTVTSAQKNPTAFYLCASSYWETVNTGELFFGEGSRLTVL.

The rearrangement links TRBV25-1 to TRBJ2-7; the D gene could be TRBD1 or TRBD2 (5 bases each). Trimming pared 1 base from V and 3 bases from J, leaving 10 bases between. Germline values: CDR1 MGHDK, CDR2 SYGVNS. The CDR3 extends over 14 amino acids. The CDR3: CASSESRDDYEQYF. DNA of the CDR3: TGTGCCAGCAGTGAATCCCGGGACGACTACGAGCAGTACTTC.

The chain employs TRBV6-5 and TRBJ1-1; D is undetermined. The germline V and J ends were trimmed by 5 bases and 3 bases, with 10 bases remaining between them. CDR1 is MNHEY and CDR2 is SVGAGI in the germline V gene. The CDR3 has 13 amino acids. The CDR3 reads CASSHGVHTEAFF. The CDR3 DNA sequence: TGTGCCAGCAGTCACGGGGTTCACACTGAAGCTTTCTTT.

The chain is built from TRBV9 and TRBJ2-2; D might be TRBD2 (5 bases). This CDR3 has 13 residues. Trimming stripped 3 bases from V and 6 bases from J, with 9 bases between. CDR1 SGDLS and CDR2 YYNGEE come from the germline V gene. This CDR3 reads CASSGGGAGELFF. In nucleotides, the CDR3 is TGTGCCAGCAGCGGAGGAGGCGCCGGGGAGCTGTTTTTT. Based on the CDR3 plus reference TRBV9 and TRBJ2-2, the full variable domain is DSGVTQTPKHLITATGQRVTLRCSPRSGDLSVYWYQQSLDQGLQFLIQYYNGEERAKGNILERFSAQQFPDLHSELNLSSLELGDSALYFCASSGGGAGELFFGEGSRLTVL.

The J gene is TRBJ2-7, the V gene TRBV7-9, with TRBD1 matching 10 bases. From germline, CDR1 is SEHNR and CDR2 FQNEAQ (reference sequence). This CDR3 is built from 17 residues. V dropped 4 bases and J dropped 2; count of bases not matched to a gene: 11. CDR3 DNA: TGTGCCAGCAGCTGGCCGGGACAGGGGCCGGAACCCTACGAGCAGTACTTC. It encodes CASSWPGQGPEPYEQYF.

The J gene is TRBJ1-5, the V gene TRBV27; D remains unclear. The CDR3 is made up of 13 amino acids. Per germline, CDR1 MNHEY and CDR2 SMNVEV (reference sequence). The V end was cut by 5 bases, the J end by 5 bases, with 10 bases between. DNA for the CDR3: TGTGCCAGCAGTCAGTGGGTAGATCAGCCCCAGCATTTT. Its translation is CASSQWVDQPQHF.

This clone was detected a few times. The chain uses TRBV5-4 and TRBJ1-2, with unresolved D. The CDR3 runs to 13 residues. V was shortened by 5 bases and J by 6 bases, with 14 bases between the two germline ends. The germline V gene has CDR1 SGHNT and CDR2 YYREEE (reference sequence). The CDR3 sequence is CASRWQPLDGYTF. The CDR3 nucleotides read TGTGCCAGCAGGTGGCAGCCTCTAGATGGCTACACCTTC.

The CDR3 nucleotides are TGTGCCAGTAGTATCGCTGGACAGGCCTACGAGCAGTACTTC. Translating gives CASSIAGQAYEQYF. V gene TRBV19 combines with J gene TRBJ2-7; 7 bases agree with TRBD1. Unmatched junction bases numbered 4, after V lost 3 bases and J lost 2 bases. Germline assignment: CDR1 LNHDA and CDR2 SQIVND (reference sequence). The CDR3 consists of 14 residues.

The CDR3 reads CASSLTRDATEAFF. CDR3 DNA sequence: TGTGCCAGCAGCTTAACTCGGGATGCCACTGAAGCTTTCTTT. The V call is TRBV11-2, the J call TRBJ1-1, with unresolved D. Between the trimmed V and J ends, which lost 2 bases and 4 bases, there was a span of 11 bases. Germline V CDR1 and CDR2: SGHAT, FQNNGV. The CDR3 sequence is 14 residues long. The whole variable domain, filled in from reference TRBV11-2 and TRBJ1-1, reads EAGVAQSPRYKIIEKRQSVAFWCNPISGHATLYWYQQILGQGPKLLIQFQNNGVVDDSQLPKDRFSAERLKGVDSTLKIQPAKLEDSAVYLCASSLTRDATEAFFGQGTRLTVV.

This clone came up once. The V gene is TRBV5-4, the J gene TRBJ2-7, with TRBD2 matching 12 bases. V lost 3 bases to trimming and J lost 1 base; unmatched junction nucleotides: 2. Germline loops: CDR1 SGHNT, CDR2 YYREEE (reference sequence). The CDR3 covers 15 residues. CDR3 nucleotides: TGTGCCAGCAGCTCGCTAGCGGGAGGGTCCTACGAGCAGTACTTC. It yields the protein CASSSLAGGSYEQYF. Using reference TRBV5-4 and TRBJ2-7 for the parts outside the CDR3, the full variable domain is ETGVTQSPTHLIKTRGQQVTLRCSSQSGHNTVSWYQQALGQGPQFIFQYYREEENGRGNFPPRFSGLQFPNYSSELNVNALELDDSALYLCASSSLAGGSYEQYFGPGTRLTVT.

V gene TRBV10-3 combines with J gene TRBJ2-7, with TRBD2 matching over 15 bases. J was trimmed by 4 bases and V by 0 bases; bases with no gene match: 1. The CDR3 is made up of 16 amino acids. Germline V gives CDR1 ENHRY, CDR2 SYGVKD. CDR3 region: CAISESGTSGRYEQYF. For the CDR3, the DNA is TGTGCCATCAGTGAGTCGGGGACTAGCGGGAGGTACGAGCAGTACTTC.

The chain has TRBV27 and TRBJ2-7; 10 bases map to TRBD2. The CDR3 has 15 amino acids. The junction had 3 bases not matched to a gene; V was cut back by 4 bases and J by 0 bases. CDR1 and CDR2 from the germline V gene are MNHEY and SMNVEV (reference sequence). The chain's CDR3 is CASSSLAGVSYEQYF. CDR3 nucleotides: TGTGCCAGCAGTTCCCTAGCGGGAGTCTCCTACGAGCAGTACTTC.